These 17 T cell receptor beta chains came from one sample sequenced in a study of cytotoxic CD8 clonotypes in ibrutinib-treated CLL. Repertoires were generated with immunoSEQ multiplex PCR, while TCRdb's copy carries only in-frame clones and drops some. The sample yields some 120,000 clones, approximately 56% seen once. Here the sequenced sample was PBMCs, taken after 24 months of ibrutinib treatment. The origin of the receptors is a human donor with chronic lymphocytic leukemia.

The chain uses TRBV7-9 and TRBJ2-1; D is perhaps TRBD1 or TRBD2 (5 bases each). Germline V gene lookup returns CDR1 SEHNR and CDR2 FQNEAQ (reference sequence). The CDR3 runs 13 residues. V was pared by 7 bases and J by 6 bases, with 13 bases between. The CDR3 protein is CASKVGGGNEQFF. The DNA of the CDR3 is TGTGCCAGCAAGGTGGGTGGGGGCAATGAGCAGTTCTTC.

The chain joins TRBV9 to TRBJ1-5; D ambiguous. Between the trimmed V and J ends, which lost 4 bases and 5 bases, there was a span of 13 bases. Germline-derived CDR1 and CDR2 are SGDLS and YYNGEE. This CDR3 region has 14 residues. The CDR3 region is CASSPRAADQPQHF. CDR3 nucleotides: TGTGCCAGCAGCCCAAGAGCCGCCGATCAGCCCCAGCATTTT. Full variable domain (outside the CDR3, taken from reference TRBV9 and TRBJ1-5): DSGVTQTPKHLITATGQRVTLRCSPRSGDLSVYWYQQSLDQGLQFLIQYYNGEERAKGNILERFSAQQFPDLHSELNLSSLELGDSALYFCASSPRAADQPQHFGDGTRLSIL.

The CDR3 region is CASSAQVNTEAFF. DNA of the CDR3: TGTGCCAGCAGCGCACAGGTGAACACTGAAGCTTTCTTT. The V call is TRBV5-6, the J call TRBJ1-1, with D possibly being TRBD1 (5 bases). The CDR3 is 13 amino acids. V was clipped by 4 bases and J by 0 bases, with 7 bases between them. Per the germline V gene, CDR1 is SGHDT and CDR2 is YYEEEE.

The chain couples TRBV23-1 to TRBJ2-5; 8 bases match TRBD1. TRBV23-1 is designated an ORF whose function remains uncertain. V dropped 8 bases and J dropped 0; count of bases not matched to a gene: 8. The CDR3 has 15 residues. CDR3 residues: CASSWQGANQETQYF. As DNA, the CDR3 is TGCGCCAGCTCTTGGCAGGGGGCTAACCAAGAGACCCAGTACTTC.

This clone was counted only a few times. This chain links TRBV19 with TRBJ1-5; no clear D. Germline V lookup: CDR1 LNHDA, CDR2 SQIVND (reference sequence). V gave up 10 bases and J gave up 2 bases, with 15 bases separating them. CDR3 length: 14 residues. Written as DNA, the CDR3 is TGTGCCACCAAAATAACAGTGGGCAATCAGCCCCAGCATTTT. Protein product: CATKITVGNQPQHF.

V and J are TRBV30 and TRBJ2-5; 10 nucleotides match TRBD2. The V segment lost 4 bases and the J segment 5 bases; nucleotides outside the gene matches: 10. Germline values: CDR1 GTSNPN, CDR2 SVGIG (reference sequence). The length of the CDR3 is 15 residues. The CDR3: CAWTVPSGGRETQYF. The CDR3 coding sequence is TGTGCCTGGACAGTACCTAGCGGGGGAAGGGAGACCCAGTACTTC.

The chain employs TRBV27 and TRBJ2-1; 11 bases line up with TRBD2. CDR3 size: 15 residues. Per the germline V gene, CDR1 is MNHEY and CDR2 is SMNVEV (reference sequence). V was pared by 6 bases and J by 3 bases, with 4 bases of the junction left unmatched. The chain's CDR3 is CASRVLAGGYNEQFF. Written as DNA, the CDR3 is TGTGCCAGCAGGGTCCTAGCGGGGGGCTACAATGAGCAGTTCTTC.

The chain uses TRBV30 and TRBJ1-3; no clear D. Trimming stripped 0 bases from V and 4 bases from J, with 10 bases between. The CDR3 is made up of 14 amino acids. Germline lookup yields CDR1 GTSNPN and CDR2 SVGIG (reference sequence). The CDR3 nucleotides are TGTGCCTGGAGTGTACCGGTTCCCGGAAACACCATATATTTT. Amino acid sequence: CAWSVPVPGNTIYF.

The chain carries TRBV5-1 and TRBJ2-2, with D possibly being TRBD1 (5 bases). Germline CDR1 SGHRS, CDR2 YFSETQ. V lost 7 bases and J lost 1, with 20 bases in between. This CDR3 spans 17 amino acids. CDR3: CASSLAVLQVNTGELFF. CDR3 nucleotide sequence: TGCGCCAGCTCCCTGGCCGTTCTACAGGTGAACACCGGGGAGCTGTTTTTT.

This rearrangement joins TRBV5-6 to TRBJ2-1; D possibly corresponds to TRBD2 (6 bases). The V end lost 0 bases, the J end lost 7 bases, and 14 bases lay between the germline ends. CDR3 length equals 15 residues. Germline loops: CDR1 SGHDT, CDR2 YYEEEE. In nucleotides, the CDR3 is TGTGCCAGCAGCTTGGACGGGGGACTGGCGAATGAGCAGTTCTTC. Amino acids: CASSLDGGLANEQFF.

The J gene is TRBJ2-7, the V gene TRBV29-1; 9 bases line up with TRBD1. V lost 6 bases to trimming and J lost 4 bases; unmatched junction nucleotides: 4. The germline V gene has CDR1 SQVTM and CDR2 ANQGSEA. The CDR3 length is 12 residues. The CDR3 protein is CSVPGQGYEQYF. The DNA of the CDR3 is TGCAGCGTGCCGGGACAGGGTTACGAGCAGTACTTC.

CDR3 in amino acids: CASSLAPGKQETQYF. CDR3 bases: TGCGCCAGCAGCTTGGCCCCTGGGAAGCAAGAGACCCAGTACTTC. The rearrangement joins TRBV5-1 to TRBJ2-5; the D is unclear. The CDR3 spans 15 residues. V was shortened by 0 bases and J by 2 bases, with 11 bases between the two germline ends. The germline CDR1 and CDR2 sequences are SGHRS and YFSETQ.

V and J are TRBV5-5 and TRBJ1-1, with D perhaps TRBD1 (6 bases). CDR1 and CDR2 from the germline V gene are SGHKS and YYEKEE (reference sequence). The CDR3 consists of 15 residues. V lost 4 bases and J lost 0, with 13 bases in between. CDR3 amino acids: CASSPLGQMNTEAFF. The DNA of the CDR3 is TGTGCCAGCAGCCCCCTCGGACAGATGAACACTGAAGCTTTCTTT.

This clone has a handful of counts. The CDR3 loop reads CASSLERGTYGYTF. CDR3 sequence (DNA): TGTGCCAGCAGCTTGGAACGGGGAACATATGGCTACACCTTC. This chain joins TRBV5-6 and TRBJ1-2, with no clear D. V gave up 0 bases and J gave up 5 bases, with 11 bases separating them. Germline V gives CDR1 SGHDT, CDR2 YYEEEE. The CDR3 spans 14 residues. The full variable domain, completed using reference TRBV5-6 and TRBJ1-2, is DAGVTQSPTHLIKTRGQQVTLRCSPKSGHDTVSWYQQALGQGPQFIFQYYEEEERQRGNFPDRFSGHQFPNYSSELNVNALLLGDSALYLCASSLERGTYGYTFGSGTRLTVV.

The V call is TRBV30, the J call TRBJ2-1; D gene unclear. The V and J ends lost 0 bases and 2 bases respectively, with 11 bases between them. Per germline, CDR1 GTSNPN and CDR2 SVGIG (reference sequence). The CDR3 contains 15 residues. The CDR3 is CAWSVGTIPYNEQFF. The CDR3 region has the DNA TGTGCCTGGAGTGTCGGCACCATCCCCTACAATGAGCAGTTCTTC.

In this sample, this clone turned up a few times. This chain connects TRBV4-2 to TRBJ2-7, with 11 bases identical to TRBD1. Germline loops: CDR1 LGHNA, CDR2 YNFKEQ. This CDR3 contains 17 residues. The V and J ends lost 0 bases and 1 base, in that order; junction bases with no gene match: 5. The CDR3 is CASSQDVRDRGSYEQYF. DNA of the CDR3: TGTGCCAGCAGCCAAGATGTGAGGGACAGGGGGTCCTACGAGCAGTACTTC.

The chain employs TRBV5-4 and TRBJ1-2; D gene unclear. The germline V gene has CDR1 SGHNT and CDR2 YYREEE (reference sequence). V lost 4 bases to trimming and J lost 2 bases, with 15 bases between them. There are 15 residues in the CDR3. The chain's CDR3 is CASSPDSYTNYGYTF. CDR3 nucleotides: TGTGCCAGCAGCCCCGACTCTTACACGAACTATGGCTACACCTTC. Complete variable domain (other parts from reference TRBV5-4 and TRBJ1-2): ETGVTQSPTHLIKTRGQQVTLRCSSQSGHNTVSWYQQALGQGPQFIFQYYREEENGRGNFPPRFSGLQFPNYSSELNVNALELDDSALYLCASSPDSYTNYGYTFGSGTRLTVV.